One sample yielded the 26 T cell receptor beta chains listed below, sequenced in a study of OX40 agonist ivuxolimab in advanced cancers. Sequencing was performed with immunoSEQ multiplex PCR; in TCRdb, only in-frame clones are kept and a portion is missing. This sample has under 90,000 clones, with more than 80% found just once. Here the sequenced sample was CD4+ or CD8+ T cells sorted from blood, taken in a trial of the OX40 agonist ivuxolimab. These receptors came from an adult with an advanced solid tumor such as melanoma, head and neck, liver or kidney cancer.

The rearrangement joins TRBV6-1 to TRBJ2-3; tentatively, D is TRBD2 (5 bases). There are 12 residues in the CDR3. V lost 9 bases, J lost 6 bases, and 13 bases lay in between. Germline values: CDR1 MNHNS, CDR2 SASEGT. In DNA form, the CDR3 reads TGTGCCAGTTACAGCGGAACGGATACGCAGTATTTT. This gives the protein CASYSGTDTQYF.

This rearrangement joins TRBV19 to TRBJ2-2; 10 bases fit TRBD1. The CDR3 sequence is 15 residues long. Germline loops: CDR1 LNHDA, CDR2 SQIVND (reference sequence). V shed 8 bases, J shed 4 bases, and the junction held 7 bases outside the gene matches. This chain's CDR3 is CASVGTGVFTGELFF. In nucleotides, the CDR3 is TGTGCCAGTGTTGGGACAGGGGTATTCACCGGGGAGCTGTTTTTT.

The chain joins TRBV19 to TRBJ1-3; no clear D gene. The CDR3 has 16 residues. V lost 0 bases and J 3 bases, leaving 12 bases between the germline ends. Per germline, CDR1 LNHDA and CDR2 SQIVND (reference sequence). This CDR3 is CASSIDLSGIGNTIYF. CDR3 sequence (DNA): TGTGCCAGTAGTATAGATCTGTCCGGGATTGGAAACACCATATATTTT.

This chain links TRBV6-1 with TRBJ1-6; the D is unclear. Per the germline V gene, CDR1 is MNHNS and CDR2 is SASEGT. CDR3 size: 15 residues. Trimming shortened V by 5 bases and J by 2 bases, and 10 bases separated the two germline ends. CDR3 DNA: TGTGCCAGCAGTTCCGGGCCCGCCTATAATTCACCCCTCCACTTT. Its protein product is CASSSGPAYNSPLHF.

V gene TRBV5-4 combines with J gene TRBJ2-7, with 12 bases aligning to TRBD1. V lost 4 bases and J lost 5; bases outside the gene matches: 13. The CDR3 spans 17 residues. Germline assignment: CDR1 SGHNT and CDR2 YYREEE (reference sequence). CDR3 nucleotide sequence: TGTGCCAGCAGCCCTGAGGGACAGGGGGCGTTTTTGCACGAGCAGTACTTC. As protein: CASSPEGQGAFLHEQYF.

The count of this clone is one. The chain links TRBV11-2 to TRBJ2-7, with D tentatively TRBD2 (5 bases). Looked up from germline, CDR1 is SGHAT and CDR2 is FQNNGV. This CDR3 comprises 14 residues. Trimming took off 1 base at V and 6 bases at J, with 13 bases between the two ends. Written as DNA, the CDR3 is TGTGCCAGCAGCTTAGTCGGGCTAAGCGGCGAGCAGTACTTC. It translates to CASSLVGLSGEQYF.

The genes are TRBV18 and TRBJ1-5, with TRBD1 matching 9 bases. This CDR3 contains 15 residues. The V and J ends lost 3 bases and 4 bases, in that order; junction bases with no gene match: 4. Germline CDR1 and CDR2: KGHSH and LQKENI. The CDR3 protein is CASSPGTGINQPQHF. The CDR3, as DNA: TGTGCCAGCTCACCCGGGACAGGGATAAATCAGCCCCAGCATTTT.

This rearrangement joins TRBV9 to TRBJ1-3, with D unresolved. The CDR3 consists of 13 residues. Trimming cost V 4 bases and J 4 bases, with 9 bases left between them. Germline V gene lookup returns CDR1 SGDLS and CDR2 YYNGEE. For the CDR3, the DNA is TGTGCCAGCAGCAGGGTTGGCGGAAACACCATATATTTT. Translating it yields CASSRVGGNTIYF.

Notes on this clone: One end of the junction varies from germline; a read error may be responsible. This chain connects TRBV7-9 to TRBJ1-2; D call uncertain. The CDR3 is 13 residues long. The germline V gene has CDR1 SEHNR and CDR2 FQNEAQ (reference sequence). CDR3 sequence: CASSKMGNDGYTF. DNA of the CDR3: TGTGCCAGCAGCAAGATGGGTAACGATGGCTACACCTTC.

V usage is TRBV7-2 and J usage is TRBJ1-1; the D gene is possibly TRBD1 (6 bases). The germline V gene encodes CDR1 SGHTA and CDR2 FQGNSA. The CDR3 is 14 amino acids. Trimming left V 5 bases short and J 5 bases short, with 15 bases between. CDR3 nucleotide sequence: TGTGCCAGCAGCCGAAGGGGGGAAAGGACTGAAGCTTTCTTT. It codes for CASSRRGERTEAFF.

The V and J genes are TRBV5-1 and TRBJ2-7; 9 positions agree with TRBD1. The length of the CDR3 is 15 residues. V was clipped by 3 bases and J by 2 bases; unmatched bases: 6. CDR1 is SGHRS and CDR2 is YFSETQ in the germline V gene. The CDR3 sequence is CASSWRQGETYEQYF. The CDR3 nucleotides read TGCGCCAGCAGCTGGCGACAGGGGGAAACCTACGAGCAGTACTTC.

The chain employs TRBV7-8 and TRBJ2-1; 8 bases fit TRBD1. Germline loops: CDR1 SGHVS, CDR2 FQNEAQ. The CDR3 length is 16 residues. The trim removed 0 bases at V and 9 bases at J, leaving 10 bases unmatched. The CDR3, as DNA: TGTGCCAGCAGCTTAGCGGGTTCCTCAGGGGGCGGTGAGCAGTTCTTC. Translation gives CASSLAGSSGGGEQFF.

The chain recombines TRBV11-2 with TRBJ1-6; D not resolved. V was cut by 3 bases and J by 7 bases, with 13 bases left in between. Per germline, CDR1 SGHAT and CDR2 FQNNGV. This CDR3 contains 15 residues. CDR3 protein: CASSFLGSGNSPLHF. Written as DNA, the CDR3 is TGTGCCAGCAGCTTCTTAGGATCCGGGAATTCACCCCTCCACTTT.

The chain links TRBV5-4 to TRBJ1-5; unclear D gene. With 0 bases removed from V and 0 bases from J, the gap between germline ends came to 13 bases. The CDR3 loop spans 17 amino acids. Per germline, CDR1 SGHNT and CDR2 YYREEE (reference sequence). The CDR3 coding sequence is TGTGCCAGCAGCTTGGGAGGTGCGGGCCGTAGCAATCAGCCCCAGCATTTT. Translation: CASSLGGAGRSNQPQHF.

This chain joins TRBV7-2 and TRBJ2-6, with D unresolved. The germline gives CDR1 SGHTA, CDR2 FQGNSA. CDR3 length: 15 amino acids. V was shortened by 2 bases and J by 0 bases, with 5 bases between the two germline ends. CDR3 DNA sequence: TGTGCCAGCAGCTTAAGGGACTCTGGGGCCAACGTCCTGACTTTC. Residues: CASSLRDSGANVLTF. The variable domain in full, completed from reference TRBV7-2 and TRBJ2-6, reads GAGVSQSPSNKVTEKGKDVELRCDPISGHTALYWYRQSLGQGLEFLIYFQGNSAPDKSGLPSDRFSAERTGGSVSTLTIQRTQQEDSAVYLCASSLRDSGANVLTFGAGSRLTVL.

The J gene is TRBJ1-1, the V gene TRBV6-1, with D unresolved. The CDR3 covers 11 residues. Germline values: CDR1 MNHNS, CDR2 SASEGT. V lost 7 bases and J lost 4, with 7 bases in between. CDR3 amino acids: CASKGGTEAFF. As DNA, the CDR3 is TGTGCCAGCAAGGGAGGCACTGAAGCTTTCTTT.

This chain connects TRBV30 to TRBJ1-5, with D hard to call. V was pared by 1 base and J by 3 bases, with 7 bases between. The germline gives CDR1 GTSNPN, CDR2 SVGIG (reference sequence). This CDR3 spans 13 amino acids. The chain's CDR3 is CAWSEGNNQPQHF. CDR3 DNA sequence: TGTGCCTGGAGTGAAGGGAACAATCAGCCCCAGCATTTT.

The rearrangement joins TRBV2 to TRBJ1-2; possible D gene TRBD1, 6 bases. This CDR3 has 15 amino acids. Germline assignment: CDR1 SNHLY and CDR2 FYNNEI. V was pared by 3 bases and J by 3 bases, with 14 bases between. The CDR3, as DNA: TGTGCCAGCAGTGAGAACAGGGAAGTTTACTATGGCTACACCTTC. Translating gives CASSENREVYYGYTF.

The chain carries TRBV5-1 and TRBJ2-7; 8 positions match TRBD1. This CDR3 region has 13 residues. V shed 5 bases, J shed 6 bases, and the junction held 7 bases outside the gene matches. Germline loops: CDR1 SGHRS, CDR2 YFSETQ. The CDR3 bases are TGCGCCAGCAGTGGACAGGGAGTTGGCGAGCAGTACTTC. It translates to CASSGQGVGEQYF.

In its sample, this clone was seen a few times. The chain couples TRBV5-1 to TRBJ1-3, with D perhaps matching TRBD1 (5 bases). The germline V gene encodes CDR1 SGHRS and CDR2 YFSETQ. The CDR3 extends over 13 amino acids. Trimming left V 2 bases short and J 8 bases short, with 11 bases between. The CDR3 region has the DNA TGCGCCAGCAGCTTTGAGGGGACGGACACCATATATTTT. This codes for CASSFEGTDTIYF.

The chain employs TRBV6-1 and TRBJ1-1, with D unresolved. V shed 7 bases and J shed 4 bases, with 16 bases lying between them. Germline V gene data show CDR1 as MNHNS and CDR2 as SASEGT. The CDR3 consists of 14 residues. This CDR3 reads CASTPRRTSTEAFF. DNA of the CDR3: TGTGCCAGCACCCCTAGGAGGACGAGCACTGAAGCTTTCTTT.

The chain employs TRBV6-5 and TRBJ2-5, with D perhaps being TRBD1 or TRBD2 (6 bases each). Germline V gene sequence: CDR1 MNHEY, CDR2 SVGAGI. Trimming pared 4 bases from V and 8 bases from J, leaving 20 bases between. This CDR3 is 15 amino acids long. This CDR3 is CASSSSTGWGDTQYF. The CDR3 DNA reads as TGTGCCAGCAGTTCCTCGACAGGCTGGGGGGATACCCAGTACTTC.

Comments on this clone: Additional DNA sequences in this sample encode the identical CDR3. J is TRBJ2-7 and V is TRBV18; D uncertain. The germline V gene has CDR1 KGHSH and CDR2 LQKENI. The CDR3 spans 14 residues. V dropped 2 bases and J dropped 0 bases, with 8 bases sitting between them. The CDR3 DNA follows: TGTGCCAGCTCACCAGGAACATCCTCCTACGAGCAGTACTTC. Protein sequence: CASSPGTSSYEQYF.

This clone has just a few counts. The V gene is TRBV6-6, the J gene TRBJ1-5; D is undetermined. This CDR3 comprises 12 residues. The germline gives CDR1 MNHNY, CDR2 SVGAGI (reference sequence). Between the trimmed V and J ends, which lost 5 bases and 7 bases, there was a span of 9 bases. The CDR3 DNA follows: TGTGCCAGCAGTCCCCCGGGACAGCCCCAGCATTTT. Translating it yields CASSPPGQPQHF.

This sequence joins TRBV2 and TRBJ1-5; D is undetermined. V lost 4 bases, J lost 3 bases, and 7 bases lay in between. The germline gives CDR1 SNHLY, CDR2 FYNNEI. The CDR3 runs 13 residues. The CDR3 DNA is TGTGCCAGCAGTGGTCAGTACAATCAGCCCCAGCATTTT. As protein: CASSGQYNQPQHF. The complete variable domain, with remaining parts taken from reference TRBV2 and TRBJ1-5, reads EPEVTQTPSHQVTQMGQEVILRCVPISNHLYFYWYRQILGQKVEFLVSFYNNEISEKSEIFDDQFSVERPDGSNFTLKIRSTKLEDSAMYFCASSGQYNQPQHFGDGTRLSIL.

This chain links TRBV2 with TRBJ1-3; possibly TRBD1 for D (6 bases). Trimming removed 6 bases at V and 0 bases at J, with 6 bases between. Germline V gives CDR1 SNHLY, CDR2 FYNNEI. The CDR3 totals 13 residues. This CDR3 reads CASRDSSGNTIYF. Here the CDR3 DNA reads TGTGCCAGCAGGGACAGCTCTGGAAACACCATATATTTT.